One TCR beta chain is described in this entry. This clone was seen a few times. Its antigen has not been determined. No base qualities exist here, and no much larger clone lies one base off it. The CDR3 starts with the cysteine, ends with the phenylalanine, and has 11 residues. Solely the CDR3 DNA is kept, with 33 bases framed from the first base. CDR1 and CDR2 (SNHLY, FYNNEI) derive from the germline V gene. The germline ends are 15 bases apart after V is trimmed by 6 bases and J by 12 bases. The donors belonged to the validation cohort of over a hundred subjects, which was separate from the roughly 670-subject first cohort. The sample originates from a study of cytomegalovirus exposure and HLA in healthy donors (dated by TCRdb to 2016 to 2017). Concerning the study at large: According to a later analysis, the 120 or so validation repertoires were produced on the same platform as the 666 repertoires of the first cohort. The study aimed to test whether cataloging public T cell receptors could reveal signatures of past pathogen exposure. Along with the approximately 600-subject first cohort, a separate validation cohort of more than 90 different subjects was used. To predict cytomegalovirus infection status, the study brought together high-throughput TCR immunosequencing, statistical association of individual TCRs with disease status, and machine learning. The paper's findings and limits, for the study overall: The classifier was reported to diagnose cytomegalovirus status with high specificity and sensitivity in both the original cohort and the validation cohort. The authors suggested that the approach could potentially be generalized to other disease states and immunological phenotypes. Across donors, most TCR sequences were observed very rarely, whereas some public TCRs were present in many individuals. In the study, approximately 160 TCR beta chains were listed as associated with cytomegalovirus. A few of the identified cytomegalovirus-associated TCR beta chains were confirmed in vitro to be specific for cytomegalovirus antigens. Subsequent analysis determined that TCRs grouped into clusters in the first cohort also showed a tendency toward co-occurrence across the 130 or so validation repertoires, and 85% to 95% of cluster scores exceeded 0. The validation cohort had no HLA typing available for a later analysis, so co-occurrence within that cohort was assessed over all 120 or so repertoires.

Receptor libraries were prepared by the immunoSEQ multiplex PCR assay. In the source study's methods: A statistical classification framework was built to diagnose cytomegalovirus status from the catalog of TCR beta chain sequences. The immuneACCESS repertoire file appears here via TCRdb, limited to in-frame rearrangements. These files lack a portion of the clones; in checked studies, under half of the deficit traces to unresolved V genes, and the cause of the others is not known. That table gives V, J and clone size, and the DNA gave D and trimming. Here the sample has some 170,000 clones; roughly 89% occur a single time. In total, the top ten clones hold 1.4% of the sample.

This TCR derives from a woman under 40 in good health and CMV-seronegative. The chain is made from TRBV2 and TRBJ2-7; the D gene cannot be named for sure. Sequencing used PBMCs. The CDR3 is CASRTSGPRYF. The DNA reads TGTGCCAGCAGGACTTCGGGTCCCCGGTACTTC.